Following are 6 T cell receptor beta chains from one sample sequenced in a study of tumor and adjacent non-tumor tissue in lung cancer. The template was RNA from unsorted bulk tissue. More than 3 cm separated this lung sample from the edge of the tumor. Three rounds of nested PCR, following a modified ARM-PCR protocol, produced the TCRbeta library. Each CDR3 protein gets one entry after TCRdb re-called the multiplex PCR reads with MiXCR. The sample holds approximately 120,000 distinct CDR3 sequences; under 65% are singletons and the top ten take 15% to 20%. What was sequenced was distant non-tumor lung tissue. These receptors were collected from a man in his sixties with non-small cell lung cancer.

Concerning this clonotype: One base away lies a much larger clone, so this may be a sequencing read error. Lacking the conserved final phenylalanine or tryptophan, this CDR3 likely reflects a read error. The rearrangement links TRBV12-5 to TRBJ2-1, with no clear D. CDR3 size: 12 residues. The germline CDR1 and CDR2 sequences are LGHNT and FRNRAP. V was pared by 11 bases and J by 2 bases, with 10 bases between. The CDR3 DNA reads TGTGCTGGTGCCCTAGCCTACAATGAGCAGTTCCTC. Protein sequence: CAGALAYNEQFL.

This clonotype was counted once. Germline is not matched at one junction end, which may reflect a read error. The J gene is TRBJ2-1, the V gene TRBV6-5; 7 bases fit TRBD1. This CDR3 has 17 residues. Germline V gene data show CDR1 as MNHEY and CDR2 as SVGAGI. The CDR3 nucleotides read TGTGCCAGGAGTTACTCGAGGGGGCCATGCTCCTACAATGAGCAGTTCTTC. It encodes CARSYSRGPCSYNEQFF.

On this clonotype itself: It may be a read error: a sequence one base away is much more abundant. The chain joins TRBV6-6 to TRBJ2-7; tentative D call: TRBD2 (6 bases). The CDR3 spans 13 residues. CDR1 is MNHNY, CDR2 SVGAGI, per germline (reference sequence). The CDR3 DNA reads TGTGCCAGCAGTTACCAGGAGGGGTACGGGCAGTACTTC. Amino acids: CASSYQEGYGQYF.

As concerns this clonotype: At one end, the junction sequence differs from germline, possibly due to a read error. The chain joins TRBV6-2 or TRBV6-3 to TRBJ1-5; D is undetermined. The end of the DNA is better explained by TRBJ2-3, so the J call may be wrong. This CDR3 comprises 14 residues. Per germline, CDR1 MNHEY and CDR2 SVGEGT. This CDR3 is CVSSGFDTNQPQYF. CDR3 nucleotides: TGTGTCAGCAGTGGATTCGACACCAATCAGCCCCAGTATTTT.

Many counts were recorded for this clonotype. The V and J genes are TRBV6-2 or TRBV6-3 and TRBJ2-1, with a weak D call TRBD2 (5 bases). CDR3 size: 15 residues. The V gene lost 2 bases and the J gene lost 3 bases, with 11 bases spanning the gap. CDR1 and CDR2 from the germline V gene are MNHEY and SVGEGT. The CDR3 DNA reads as TGTGCCAGCAGTTACGAGGGCACCCGCTACAATGAGCAGTTCTTC. Its protein is CASSYEGTRYNEQFF.

Worth noting for this clonotype: An end of the junction does not agree with germline; a read error may underlie this. The CDR3 is CSVCLGTAGQPHHF. CDR3 nucleotides: TGCAGCGTTTGTCTCGGAACAGCTGGTCAGCCCCATCATTTT. The chain has TRBV29-1 and TRBJ1-5, with D unclear. The CDR3 contains 14 residues. Germline V gene data show CDR1 as SQVTM and CDR2 as ANQGSEA.